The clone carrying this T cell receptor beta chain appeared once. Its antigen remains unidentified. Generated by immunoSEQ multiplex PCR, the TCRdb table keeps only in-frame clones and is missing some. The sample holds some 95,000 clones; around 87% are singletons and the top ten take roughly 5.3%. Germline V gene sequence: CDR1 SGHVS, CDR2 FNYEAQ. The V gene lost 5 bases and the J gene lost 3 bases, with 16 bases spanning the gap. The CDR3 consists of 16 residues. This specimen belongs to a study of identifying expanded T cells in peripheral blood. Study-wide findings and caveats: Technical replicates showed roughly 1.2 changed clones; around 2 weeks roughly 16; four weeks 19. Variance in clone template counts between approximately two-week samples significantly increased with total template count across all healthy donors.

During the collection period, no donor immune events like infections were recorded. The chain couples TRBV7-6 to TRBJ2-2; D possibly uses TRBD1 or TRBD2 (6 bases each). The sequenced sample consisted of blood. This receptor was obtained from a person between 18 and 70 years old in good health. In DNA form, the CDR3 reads TGTGCCAGCAGCCCTGTGGGGGGCGCCGACACCGGGGAGCTGTTTTTT. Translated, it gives CASSPVGGADTGELFF. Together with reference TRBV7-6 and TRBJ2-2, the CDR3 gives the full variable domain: GAGVSQSPRYKVTKRGQDVALRCDPISGHVSLYWYRQALGQGPEFLTYFNYEAQQDKSGLPNDRFSAERPEGSISTLTIQRTEQRDSAMYRCASSPVGGADTGELFFGEGSRLTVL.